These 9 T cell receptor beta chains came from one sample sequenced in a study of T cell responses to AZD1222 COVID-19 vaccine. Sequenced by immunoSEQ multiplex PCR; TCRdb stores in-frame clones only, minus some. The sample holds more than 150,000 clones, 94% seen once. The input for sequencing was peripheral blood, taken 28 days after the second AZD1222 dose. Source of these receptors: an adult who received the AZD1222 COVID-19 vaccine.

The V gene is TRBV7-9, the J gene TRBJ1-1, with 12 bases fitting TRBD1. The V segment lost 5 bases and the J segment 6 bases; nucleotides outside the gene matches: 4. Germline lookup yields CDR1 SEHNR and CDR2 FQNEAQ (reference sequence). The CDR3 length is 14 residues. As DNA, the CDR3 is TGTGCCAGCAGCCGCGGGACAGGGGGCCCTGAAGCTTTCTTT. Residues: CASSRGTGGPEAFF.

V usage is TRBV6-2 or TRBV6-3 and J usage is TRBJ2-1, with 8 bases identical to TRBD2. Trimming cost V 6 bases and J 9 bases; bases outside gene matches: 13. The length of the CDR3 is 15 residues. In germline, CDR1 is MNHEY, CDR2 SVGEGT. The CDR3, as DNA: TGTGCCAGCAGCTCCGGGACTAGTAGTTTTAGTGAGCAGTTCTTC. This gives the protein CASSSGTSSFSEQFF.

V is TRBV6-5 and J is TRBJ1-3, with a possible D match to TRBD1 (5 bases). CDR1 and CDR2 (germline): MNHEY, SVGAGI. The V end was cut by 4 bases, the J end by 3 bases, with 16 bases between. The CDR3 runs to 16 residues. CDR3 sequence: CASSSAHRSGGNTIYF. CDR3 nucleotides: TGTGCCAGCAGTTCCGCCCACAGGAGCGGTGGAAACACCATATATTTT.

This chain connects TRBV2 to TRBJ1-1; 8 nucleotides line up with TRBD1. The CDR3 contains 12 residues. Trimming took 4 bases from V and 5 from J; bases not matched to a gene: 0. Germline CDR1 reads SNHLY; CDR2 reads FYNNEI. The CDR3 sequence: CASSGTGTEAFF. The CDR3 nucleotides are TGTGCCAGCAGTGGGACAGGGACTGAAGCTTTCTTT.

This chain links TRBV5-1 with TRBJ1-4; D is uncertain. The V and J ends lost 4 bases and 3 bases respectively, with 13 bases between them. The CDR3 extends over 15 amino acids. Germline assignment: CDR1 SGHRS and CDR2 YFSETQ. The CDR3 reads CASSGDGPSNEKLFF. The CDR3 nucleotides are TGCGCCAGCAGCGGTGACGGGCCCTCTAATGAAAAACTGTTTTTT.

CDR3 residues: CASSVYGGQEETQYF. As DNA, the CDR3 is TGTGCCAGCAGCGTATATGGGGGACAGGAAGAGACCCAGTACTTC. This chain joins TRBV9 and TRBJ2-5; 8 nucleotides align to TRBD1. The CDR3 is 15 amino acids. The germline V gene encodes CDR1 SGDLS and CDR2 YYNGEE. J was trimmed by 3 bases and V by 1 base; bases with no gene match: 5.

This chain uses TRBV19 with TRBJ1-6; D is uncertain. Germline V gives CDR1 LNHDA, CDR2 SQIVND (reference sequence). V lost 3 bases and J 11 bases, leaving 17 bases between the germline ends. The CDR3 extends over 15 amino acids. DNA for the CDR3: TGTGCCAGTAGTATGTCTTCCATCCCTGGGGCACCCCTCCACTTT. Residues: CASSMSSIPGAPLHF.

V usage is TRBV19 and J usage is TRBJ2-6; 9 bases align to TRBD1. CDR3 length: 17 residues. The J segment lost 3 bases and the V segment lost 4 bases, leaving 7 bases of the junction unmatched. Per germline, CDR1 LNHDA and CDR2 SQIVND (reference sequence). The CDR3, as DNA: TGTGCCAGTAGTACGTCCGGGACAGGGAGTGGGGCCAACGTCCTGACTTTC. Encoded protein: CASSTSGTGSGANVLTF. The full variable domain, its missing parts supplied by reference TRBV19 and TRBJ2-6, is DGGITQSPKYLFRKEGQNVTLSCEQNLNHDAMYWYRQDPGQGLRLIYYSQIVNDFQKGDIAEGYSVSREKKESFPLTVTSAQKNPTAFYLCASSTSGTGSGANVLTFGAGSRLTVL.

The chain has TRBV11-2 and TRBJ2-4; D uncertain. V was trimmed by 3 bases and J by 2 bases, leaving 14 bases between them. Germline CDR1 SGHAT, CDR2 FQNNGV. The CDR3 is 16 residues long. CDR3 loop: CASSFYGQSTKNIQYF. In DNA form, the CDR3 reads TGTGCCAGCAGCTTTTATGGGCAGAGCACCAAAAACATTCAGTACTTC.